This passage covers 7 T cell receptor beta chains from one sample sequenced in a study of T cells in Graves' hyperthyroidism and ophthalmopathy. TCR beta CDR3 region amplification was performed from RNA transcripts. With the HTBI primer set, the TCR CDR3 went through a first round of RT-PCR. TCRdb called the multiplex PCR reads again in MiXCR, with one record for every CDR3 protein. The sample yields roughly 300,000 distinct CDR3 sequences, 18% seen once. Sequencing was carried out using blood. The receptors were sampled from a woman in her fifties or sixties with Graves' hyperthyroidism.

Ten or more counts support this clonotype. Written as DNA, the CDR3 is TGTGCCAGCAGCTCGTACATCACAGATACGCAGTATTTT. Its translation: CASSSYITDTQYF. V usage is TRBV5-5 and J usage is TRBJ2-3; D is unresolved. Trimming shortened V by 3 bases and J by 2 bases, and 7 bases separated the two germline ends. The CDR3 runs 13 residues. CDR1 is SGHKS, CDR2 YYEKEE, per germline (reference sequence).

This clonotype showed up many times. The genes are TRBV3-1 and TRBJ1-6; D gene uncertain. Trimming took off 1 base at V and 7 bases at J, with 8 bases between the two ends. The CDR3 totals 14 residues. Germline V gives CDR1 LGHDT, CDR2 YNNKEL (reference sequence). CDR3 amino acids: CASSQVQQNSPLHF. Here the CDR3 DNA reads TGTGCCAGCAGCCAAGTGCAGCAAAATTCACCCCTCCACTTT. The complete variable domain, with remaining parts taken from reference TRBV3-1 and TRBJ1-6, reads DTAVSQTPKYLVTQMGNDKSIKCEQNLGHDTMYWYKQDSKKFLKIMFSYNNKELIINETVPNRFSPKSPDKAHLNLHINSLELGDSAVYFCASSQVQQNSPLHFGNGTRLTVT.

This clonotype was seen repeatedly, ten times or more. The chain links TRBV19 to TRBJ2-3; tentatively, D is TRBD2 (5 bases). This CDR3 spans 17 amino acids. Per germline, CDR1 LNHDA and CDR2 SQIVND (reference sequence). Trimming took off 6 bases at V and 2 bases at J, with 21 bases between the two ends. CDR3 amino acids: CASSAHRKSGITDTQYF. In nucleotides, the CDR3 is TGTGCCAGTAGCGCCCACCGTAAGTCCGGGATCACAGATACGCAGTATTTT. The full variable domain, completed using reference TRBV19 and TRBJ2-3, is DGGITQSPKYLFRKEGQNVTLSCEQNLNHDAMYWYRQDPGQGLRLIYYSQIVNDFQKGDIAEGYSVSREKKESFPLTVTSAQKNPTAFYLCASSAHRKSGITDTQYFGPGTRLTVL.

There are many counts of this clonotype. The CDR3 here is CASTLTAGGIYEQYF. Here the CDR3 DNA reads TGTGCCAGCACCCTGACTGCGGGAGGAATTTACGAGCAGTACTTC. The chain links TRBV7-2 to TRBJ2-7; 8 bases align to TRBD2. The CDR3 length is 15 residues. Germline assignment: CDR1 SGHTA and CDR2 FQGNSA. V shed 7 bases and J 4 bases; nucleotides not matched to a gene: 12.

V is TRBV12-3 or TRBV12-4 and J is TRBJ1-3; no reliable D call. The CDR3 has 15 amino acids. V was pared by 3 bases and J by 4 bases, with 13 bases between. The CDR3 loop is CASSFDGPGGNTIYF. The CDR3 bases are TGTGCCAGCAGTTTTGATGGTCCGGGGGGAAACACCATATATTTT.

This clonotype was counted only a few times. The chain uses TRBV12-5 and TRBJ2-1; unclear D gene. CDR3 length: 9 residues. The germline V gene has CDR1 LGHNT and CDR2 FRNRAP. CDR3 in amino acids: CASADEQFF. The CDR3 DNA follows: TGTGCATCGGCGGATGAGCAGTTCTTC.

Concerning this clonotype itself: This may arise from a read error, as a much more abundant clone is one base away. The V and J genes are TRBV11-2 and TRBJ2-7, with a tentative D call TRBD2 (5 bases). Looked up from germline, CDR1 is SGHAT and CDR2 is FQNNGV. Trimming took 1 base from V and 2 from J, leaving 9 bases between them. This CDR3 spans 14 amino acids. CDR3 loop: CASSLVGEPYEQYF. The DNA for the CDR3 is TGTGCCAGCAGCTTAGTCGGGGAGCCCTACGAGCAGTACTTC.